The 23 T cell receptor delta chains given below trace back to one sample, sequenced in a study of Vδ1+ human thymocytes (dated by TCRdb to between 2018 and 2020). What the work shows at the level of the full study, not this receptor alone: Unlike the oligoclonal repertoires in peripheral blood, the thymic TRG and TRD repertoires appeared highly polyclonal, with Gaussian CDR3 length distributions.

The sequencer was an Illumina MiSeq. RNA extraction was carried out with the RNeasy mini kit, and reverse transcription was then done using Superscript III. Multiplex PCR was used to generate CDR3 amplicons, with pooled V-gene forward primers and a constant-region reverse primer carrying Illumina adaptor overhangs. Via CATT, TCRdb reprocessed the public reads, and rows with identical DNA were then joined. The sample table records 20,000 to 25,000 delta-chain clones; 8.1% of these occur just once. The ten top clones hold just under 1% of the sample. The antigens for these receptors are not known. The sequencing sample was made of Vdelta1+ gamma-delta thymocytes from the thymus. Interpreted using the paper, the cell subset or site label stands for: FACS-sorted CD3+ TCRalphabeta- TCRVdelta1+ TCRVdelta2- thymocytes. The source is a child less than two years old who had congenital heart surgery.

The rearrangement uses TRDV1 and TRDJ1; 9 nucleotides agree with TRDD3. Germline V gene lookup returns CDR1 TSWWSYY and CDR2 QGS. J was trimmed by 6 bases and V by 2 bases; bases with no gene match: 19. The CDR3 is 19 residues long. The CDR3 sequence is CALGEFPLLPDWGSYKLIF. The CDR3 bases are TGTGCTCTTGGGGAATTCCCCCTTCTTCCTGACTGGGGGAGTTATAAACTCATCTTT.

The chain couples TRDV1 to TRDJ1; D uncertain. In the absence of a J gene in TCRdb, the DNA was matched to germline to assign it here. V dropped 1 base and J dropped 4 bases, with 7 bases sitting between them. CDR1 TSWWSYY and CDR2 QGS come from the germline V gene. The CDR3 contains 13 residues. Written as DNA, the CDR3 is TGTGCTCTTGGGGAACCTCCACTCGATAAACTCATCTTT. Its translation: CALGEPPLDKLIF.

This clone is categorized as medium-sized. Other DNA sequences in the sample encode the same CDR3. The V gene is TRDV1, the J gene TRDJ1, with 12 bases identical to TRDD3. V was pared by 5 bases and J by 3 bases, with 13 bases of the junction left unmatched. The CDR3 spans 18 residues. CDR1 is TSWWSYY, CDR2 QGS, per germline. Written as DNA, the CDR3 is TGTGCTCTTGGGCGCCGTTTCCTAACTGGGGGATACTCCGATAAACTCATCTTT. This sequence encodes CALGRRFLTGGYSDKLIF.

With regard to this clone: At one boundary the junction diverges from the germline segment, which might be a read error. The chain carries TRDV1 and TRDJ1; tentatively, D is TRDD3 (6 bases). TCRdb lists no J gene, so it was determined here by aligning the DNA to germline. The germline CDR1 and CDR2 sequences are TSWWSYY and QGS. The CDR3 runs to 16 residues. This chain's CDR3 is CALGSVSGYWSDKLIF. The CDR3 bases are TGCGCTCTTGGGTCCGTCTCCGGATACTGGAGCGATAAACTCATCTTT.

In its sample, this clone ranks as medium-sized. The gene calls are TRDV2 and TRDJ1; D perhaps matches TRDD3 (6 bases). The CDR3 spans 15 residues. Germline CDR1 GEAIGNYY, CDR2 EKD. Trimming cost V 4 bases and J 0 bases, with 14 bases left between them. The CDR3 bases are TGTGCCTGTGAAGGAACTGGGTATTACACCGATAAACTCATCTTT. Protein: CACEGTGYYTDKLIF.

In this sample, this clone turned up a few times. One end of the junction varies from germline; a read error may be responsible. The chain has TRDV1 and TRDJ1; D is undetermined. Germline loops: CDR1 TSWWSYY, CDR2 QGS. The CDR3 is made up of 15 amino acids. The CDR3 coding sequence is TGTGCTCTTGGGGAAGGAGAATATAGGGCCGATAAACCCATCTTT. Protein: CALGEGEYRADKPIF.

This clone was recorded a few times. This chain links TRDV1 with TRDJ1; no reliable D call. The CDR3 spans 18 residues. Germline V gene lookup returns CDR1 TSWWSYY and CDR2 QGS. Trimming left V 2 bases short and J 0 bases short, with 19 bases between. CDR3 sequence (DNA): TGTGCTCTTGGGGAAATCGTTCCGAGTGCCCACTACACCGATAAACTCATCTTT. It is translated as CALGEIVPSAHYTDKLIF.

The sample holds a few counts of this clone. The chain uses TRDV2 and TRDJ2, with 11 bases matching TRDD3. Germline values: CDR1 GEAIGNYY, CDR2 EKD. The CDR3 is 16 amino acids. The J segment lost 11 bases and the V segment lost 9 bases, leaving 19 bases of the junction unmatched. CDR3 sequence reads: CAHCRYWGIRKVQLFF. The CDR3 DNA is TGTGCCCATTGCAGGTACTGGGGGATAAGAAAAGTCCAACTCTTCTTT.

This clone has more than one count but fewer than ten. The identical CDR3 is also encoded by other nucleotide sequences in the sample. This chain uses TRDV1 with TRDJ1; no reliable D call. The V end lost 1 base, the J end lost 3 bases, and 12 bases lay between the germline ends. The CDR3 is 15 residues long. Per germline, CDR1 TSWWSYY and CDR2 QGS. The CDR3 nucleotides read TGTGCTCTTGGGGAACCTCGAGTTGGACCCGATAAACTCATCTTT. The encoded protein is CALGEPRVGPDKLIF.

This clone was counted only a few times. The rearrangement joins TRDV1 to TRDJ1; 10 bases are shared with TRDD3. Germline lookup yields CDR1 TSWWSYY and CDR2 QGS. This CDR3 is 16 amino acids long. V trimming: 1 base; J trimming: 6 bases; junction bases outside the gene matches: 8. The CDR3 DNA is TGTGCTCTTGGGGAACCAGCATTTACTGGGGGATATAAACTCATCTTT. It is translated as CALGEPAFTGGYKLIF.

This clone qualifies as medium-sized. V gene TRDV2 combines with J gene TRDJ2; 9 bases are a match to TRDD3. Germline V lookup: CDR1 GEAIGNYY, CDR2 EKD. The CDR3 consists of 16 residues. With 5 bases clipped from V and 0 bases from J, the junction kept 6 bases outside the gene matches. The CDR3 coding sequence is TGTGCCTGTGGGGGGGATACAATAGCTTTGACAGCACAACTCTTCTTT. This sequence encodes CACGGDTIALTAQLFF.

V is TRDV1 and J is TRDJ1; no clear D gene. CDR1 is TSWWSYY and CDR2 is QGS in the germline V gene. The CDR3 totals 16 residues. Between the trimmed V and J ends, which lost 5 bases and 5 bases, there was a span of 21 bases. Here the CDR3 reads CALGIAKRRRYDKLIF. For the CDR3, the DNA is TGTGCTCTTGGGATCGCCAAACGACGACGGTATGATAAACTCATCTTT.

This clone came up a few times. This rearrangement joins TRDV2 to TRDJ2; 9 positions agree with TRDD3. The V gene end was trimmed by 4 bases and the J gene end by 0 bases; junction bases not matched to a gene: 11. Germline values: CDR1 GEAIGNYY, CDR2 EKD. The CDR3 runs to 18 residues. CDR3 region: CACDSVLGDPALTAQLFF. The CDR3 DNA reads TGTGCCTGTGATTCCGTACTGGGGGACCCGGCTTTGACAGCACAACTCTTCTTT.

In its sample, this clone was seen a few times. V and J are TRDV1 and TRDJ1, with 13 bases fitting TRDD3. The germline gives CDR1 TSWWSYY, CDR2 QGS. J was trimmed by 1 base and V by 1 base; bases with no gene match: 24. The length of the CDR3 is 24 residues. CDR3 region: CALGEPPGVTRMRLGDTGTDKLIF. The DNA for the CDR3 is TGTGCTCTTGGGGAACCACCCGGAGTGACCCGCATGCGACTGGGGGATACGGGCACCGATAAACTCATCTTT.

V usage is TRDV1 and J usage is TRDJ1; 9 bases line up with TRDD3. The CDR3 has 19 amino acids. V was pared by 1 base and J by 0 bases, with 12 bases of the junction left unmatched. Germline loops: CDR1 TSWWSYY, CDR2 QGS. The CDR3 nucleotides read TGTGCTCTTGGGGAACAAGAGAAGGGGATACGTCTTGACACCGATAAACTCATCTTT. Translated, it gives CALGEQEKGIRLDTDKLIF.

This chain links TRDV1 with TRDJ1; 8 bases align to TRDD3. Germline-derived CDR1 and CDR2 are TSWWSYY and QGS. V was pared by 0 bases and J by 0 bases, with 12 bases of the junction left unmatched. The CDR3 covers 19 residues. CDR3 protein: CALGELSSTGGFYTDKLIF. The CDR3 nucleotides read TGTGCTCTTGGGGAACTCTCTAGTACTGGGGGTTTTTACACCGATAAACTCATCTTT.

This clone has a handful of counts. The chain couples TRDV1 to TRDJ1; 10 nucleotides align to TRDD3. The germline V gene has CDR1 TSWWSYY and CDR2 QGS. The CDR3 totals 22 residues. V gave up 3 bases and J gave up 0 bases; unmatched junction bases: 22. CDR3 amino acids: CALGEFRGIRQHSPFYTDKLIF. The DNA for the CDR3 is TGTGCTCTTGGGGAGTTTAGGGGGATACGCCAGCACAGCCCTTTCTACACCGATAAACTCATCTTT.

This clone was counted only a few times. The rearrangement joins TRDV2 to TRDJ3, with 9 positions matching TRDD3. After removal of 5 bases from V and 0 bases from J, the junction contained 7 bases not matched to a gene. From germline, CDR1 is GEAIGNYY and CDR2 EKD. The CDR3 has 18 residues. CDR3 sequence reads: CACGPLGDSSWDTRQMFF. DNA for the CDR3: TGTGCCTGTGGCCCACTGGGGGACAGCTCCTGGGACACCCGACAGATGTTTTTC.

The rearrangement uses TRDV1 and TRDJ1; 9 bases agree with TRDD3. With 0 bases clipped from V and 0 bases from J, the junction kept 14 bases outside the gene matches. The germline V gene encodes CDR1 TSWWSYY and CDR2 QGS. The CDR3 has 20 residues. The DNA for the CDR3 is TGTGCTCTTGGGGAACTAGTTGTCGACTGGGGGACCACGTACACCGATAAACTCATCTTT. Its protein product is CALGELVVDWGTTYTDKLIF.

This clone turned up a few times. V and J are TRDV1 and TRDJ1, with D perhaps assigned TRDD2 or TRDD3 (6 bases each). The CDR3 loop spans 21 amino acids. Germline V gives CDR1 TSWWSYY, CDR2 QGS. The germline V and J ends were trimmed by 3 bases and 7 bases, with 36 bases remaining between them. Written as DNA, the CDR3 is TGTGCTCTTGGGGACTTGTCAAGCCTTCCACAGAGGCTATACCTGGGGACTAAACTCATCTTT. It translates to CALGDLSSLPQRLYLGTKLIF.

The chain links TRDV1 to TRDJ1; 8 bases map to TRDD3. TCRdb supplies no J gene; here it was assigned by aligning the nucleotide sequence to germline. J lost 0 bases, V lost 0 bases, and 18 bases had no gene match. This CDR3 has 21 residues. Germline-derived CDR1 and CDR2 are TSWWSYY and QGS. CDR3 in amino acids: CALGELGARPHWGPHTDKLIF. As DNA, the CDR3 is TGTGCTCTTGGGGAACTCGGGGCCCGGCCTCACTGGGGGCCCCACACCGATAAACTCATCTTT.

The chain has TRDV1 and TRDJ1; 7 bases match TRDD2. Germline values: CDR1 TSWWSYY, CDR2 QGS. Trimming took 1 base from V and 11 from J; bases not matched to a gene: 19. The CDR3 extends over 17 amino acids. CDR3 protein: CALGERGSYLGDWYLIF. The CDR3 DNA sequence: TGTGCTCTTGGGGAACGAGGTTCCTACCTTGGGGACTGGTATCTCATCTTT.

The table lists this clone with a few counts. This chain links TRDV1 with TRDJ1; unclear D gene. Trimming pared 2 bases from V and 5 bases from J, leaving 15 bases between. CDR1 and CDR2 (germline): TSWWSYY, QGS. This CDR3 region has 15 residues. This chain's CDR3 is CALGENEIESDKLIF. The CDR3 coding sequence is TGTGCTCTTGGGGAAAATGAGATCGAGTCTGATAAACTCATCTTT.